This T cell receptor (beta chain) came from a study of T cell responses to AZD1222 COVID-19 vaccine. As for the study in general: Second-dose recipients at about 4 or about 12 weeks were treated as one pooled group. Notes on the study in general: Spike-specific TCR breadth and depth went up after people got two AZD1222 doses.

Some clones are missing from TCRdb's copy, which holds only in-frame ones; the method was immunoSEQ multiplex PCR. The sample has approximately 82,000 clones; roughly 90% are singletons. About this clone itself: What it binds is not known.

The germline V gene has CDR1 WSHSY and CDR2 SAAADI. CDR3 length: 15 amino acids. The V segment lost 7 bases and the J segment 5 bases; nucleotides outside the gene matches: 10. This specimen was peripheral blood, taken on day 0 of AZD1222 vaccination. This clonotype was sampled from an adult in good health. The chain has TRBV10-2 and TRBJ2-7; 11 bases agree with TRBD2. CDR3 residues: CASTHPSGGSHEQYF. The CDR3 bases are TGCGCCAGCACCCACCCTAGCGGGGGGTCCCACGAGCAGTACTTC.